This TCR beta chain was obtained from a study of glioma-infiltrating T cells. Amplification of TCR alpha and beta CDR3 regions from RNA used iRepertoire nested multiplex PCR. TCRdb passed the multiplex PCR reads through MiXCR, listing each CDR3 protein once. This table has about 130,000 distinct CDR3 sequences, more than 20% appearing once. V was pared by 7 bases and J by 3 bases, with 5 bases of the junction left unmatched. There are 15 residues in the CDR3. The germline V gene has CDR1 MNHNS and CDR2 SASEGT. Notes on the study in general: CDR3 overlap between tissue and blood was very small.

This clonotype is deemed medium-sized. Its specificity is unknown. The rearrangement uses TRBV6-1 and TRBJ2-3, with 12 nucleotides matching TRBD2. This sequence was found in a human donor with low-grade glioma or glioblastoma, undergoing nonglioma brain surgery, or in good health (not recorded which). Sequenced sample: glioma tissue, nonneoplastic brain tissue, or PBMCs (not recorded which). The CDR3 loop reads CASMSSGRETDTQYF. In DNA form, the CDR3 reads TGTGCCAGCATGTCTAGCGGGAGGGAGACAGATACGCAGTATTTT.